What follows are 26 T cell receptor beta chains derived from one specimen sequenced in a study of cytomegalovirus exposure and HLA in healthy donors. The PCR was carried out with 60 Vbeta primers and 13 Jbeta primers. Libraries were prepared by immunoSEQ multiplex PCR; TCRdb keeps only in-frame clonotypes and omits some of them. The table lists approximately 140,000 clones, around 80% of them singletons, with about 1.7% in the top ten. The sequencing input was PBMCs. These receptors were taken from a woman aged 40 to 50 in good health and CMV-seronegative.

The chain is built from TRBV27 and TRBJ1-2; 9 bases align to TRBD1. CDR1 is MNHEY, CDR2 SMNVEV, per germline (reference sequence). V trimming: 2 bases; J trimming: 8 bases; junction bases outside the gene matches: 9. CDR3 length: 15 amino acids. The CDR3 nucleotides read TGTGCCAGCAGTTTAAGGACAGGGGTACCTATGGGCTACACCTTC. The encoded protein is CASSLRTGVPMGYTF.

The chain carries TRBV5-6 and TRBJ1-6, with 8 bases identical to TRBD1. The CDR3 sequence is 16 residues long. The germline V gene encodes CDR1 SGHDT and CDR2 YYEEEE. Trimming at V came to 0 bases and at J to 9 bases, leaving 8 bases not matched to a gene. The CDR3 loop reads CASSLVQGARASPLHF. Here the CDR3 DNA reads TGTGCCAGCAGCTTGGTTCAGGGGGCGCGTGCTTCACCCCTCCACTTT.

This chain connects TRBV6-5 to TRBJ1-1, with D possibly TRBD1 on 5 matching bases. This CDR3 comprises 15 residues. V was clipped by 0 bases and J by 1 base, with 9 bases between them. Germline assignment: CDR1 MNHEY and CDR2 SVGAGI. The CDR3 sequence: CASSYSGQGNTEAFF. The CDR3 region has the DNA TGTGCCAGCAGTTACTCGGGGCAGGGGAACACTGAAGCTTTCTTT.

A few counts support this clone. The genes are TRBV2 and TRBJ2-7; perhaps TRBD1 as D (6 bases). Germline loops: CDR1 SNHLY, CDR2 FYNNEI. The V gene lost 4 bases and the J gene lost 2 bases, with 15 bases spanning the gap. The CDR3 has 15 residues. In nucleotides, the CDR3 is TGTGCCAGCAGTGCCCTGGTGGGGGCACCCTACGAGCAGTACTTC. This gives the protein CASSALVGAPYEQYF.

In its sample, this clone was seen a few times. CDR3 sequence reads: CASSLDRGRGNTIYF. The CDR3 coding sequence is TGTGCCAGCAGTTTAGACAGGGGGCGAGGAAACACCATATATTTT. This chain connects TRBV27 to TRBJ1-3, with 10 nucleotides matching TRBD1. V lost 2 bases to trimming and J lost 4 bases; unmatched junction nucleotides: 2. Looked up from germline, CDR1 is MNHEY and CDR2 is SMNVEV (reference sequence). This CDR3 comprises 15 residues.

This chain links TRBV7-8 with TRBJ2-5; D gene ambiguous. Germline CDR1 and CDR2: SGHVS and FQNEAQ. V lost 5 bases and J lost 2, with 9 bases in between. This CDR3 is built from 13 residues. CDR3 residues: CASSPRNQETQYF. The CDR3, as DNA: TGTGCCAGCAGCCCGAGGAATCAAGAGACCCAGTACTTC.

The chain has TRBV6-1 and TRBJ2-1, with D unclear. From germline, CDR1 is MNHNS and CDR2 SASEGT. The CDR3 has 12 amino acids. Trimming pared 7 bases from V and 5 bases from J, leaving 9 bases between. The CDR3 bases are TGTGCCAGCATGCGCGTGAACAATGAGCAGTTCTTC. This gives the protein CASMRVNNEQFF.

In this sample, this clone turned up a few times. The genes are TRBV19 and TRBJ2-1; 10 nucleotides match TRBD2. This CDR3 has 15 residues. V lost 2 bases to trimming and J lost 4 bases; unmatched junction nucleotides: 2. CDR1 is LNHDA and CDR2 is SQIVND in the germline V gene (reference sequence). In DNA form, the CDR3 reads TGTGCCAGTAGTATACTAGCGGGGGAATACAATGAGCAGTTCTTC. Translation: CASSILAGEYNEQFF. Supplemented by reference TRBV19 and TRBJ2-1, the full variable domain reads DGGITQSPKYLFRKEGQNVTLSCEQNLNHDAMYWYRQDPGQGLRLIYYSQIVNDFQKGDIAEGYSVSREKKESFPLTVTSAQKNPTAFYLCASSILAGEYNEQFFGPGTRLTVL.

The chain is built from TRBV4-1 and TRBJ2-1; 9 bases match TRBD2. The CDR3 runs to 20 residues. V trimming: 0 bases; J trimming: 0 bases; junction bases outside the gene matches: 12. The germline V gene has CDR1 MGHRA and CDR2 YSYEKL. The CDR3 protein is CASSQEGTSLASNSYNEQFF. CDR3 nucleotide sequence: TGCGCCAGCAGCCAAGAGGGGACTAGCCTTGCCTCGAACTCCTACAATGAGCAGTTCTTC.

The chain is built from TRBV6-1 and TRBJ2-7, with 8 nucleotides matching TRBD1. V shed 5 bases and J 5 bases; nucleotides not matched to a gene: 11. Germline V gene data show CDR1 as MNHNS and CDR2 as SASEGT. The length of the CDR3 is 15 residues. The CDR3 here is CASSPGQGLPDEQYF. The DNA for the CDR3 is TGTGCCAGCAGTCCCGGACAGGGACTTCCGGACGAGCAGTACTTC.

This chain uses TRBV5-6 with TRBJ2-5, with a weak D call TRBD2 (7 bases). CDR3 size: 15 residues. Germline loops: CDR1 SGHDT, CDR2 YYEEEE. V lost 3 bases and J lost 5, with 17 bases in between. The CDR3 bases are TGTGCCAGCAGCTGGGGGGGCACATTTGGGGAGACCCAGTACTTC. Protein product: CASSWGGTFGETQYF. Full variable domain (rest looked up from reference TRBV5-6 and TRBJ2-5): DAGVTQSPTHLIKTRGQQVTLRCSPKSGHDTVSWYQQALGQGPQFIFQYYEEEERQRGNFPDRFSGHQFPNYSSELNVNALLLGDSALYLCASSWGGTFGETQYFGPGTRLLVL.

The CDR3 DNA reads TGTGCCAGCAGTCCAGGGGGCCCGAACACTGAAGCTTTCTTT. Protein sequence: CASSPGGPNTEAFF. The V gene is TRBV2, the J gene TRBJ1-1; TRBD1 matches 8 bases. CDR3 size: 14 residues. Germline CDR1 is SNHLY and CDR2 is FYNNEI. The ends lost 5 bases at V and 1 base at J; junction bases unmatched: 3.

The chain recombines TRBV28 with TRBJ1-4; 7 bases agree with TRBD1. CDR1 is MDHEN and CDR2 is SYDVKM in the germline V gene. CDR3 size: 17 residues. V was pared by 1 base and J by 0 bases, with 5 bases of the junction left unmatched. The CDR3, as DNA: TGTGCCAGCAGTTTATCAAGACAGGGAACAACTAATGAAAAACTGTTTTTT. Protein sequence: CASSLSRQGTTNEKLFF.

The V and J genes are TRBV5-4 and TRBJ2-2, with 13 bases identical to TRBD2. CDR3 size: 14 residues. Germline trimming cut 9 bases from V and 3 bases from J; bases unmatched to any gene: 2. Germline CDR1 is SGHNT and CDR2 is YYREEE (reference sequence). Written as DNA, the CDR3 is TGTGCCACCACTAGCGGGGGGGACACCGGGGAGCTGTTTTTT. It is translated as CATTSGGDTGELFF.

V gene TRBV30 combines with J gene TRBJ2-4; tentatively, D is TRBD1 (6 bases). The CDR3 has 17 amino acids. The V gene's germline CDR1 is GTSNPN and CDR2 SVGIG (reference sequence). V lost 2 bases and J lost 0, with 17 bases in between. The CDR3 protein is CAWSRQDSTIAKNIQYF. CDR3 bases: TGTGCCTGGAGTCGACAGGACAGCACTATAGCCAAAAACATTCAGTACTTC.

The chain recombines TRBV7-9 with TRBJ2-6; D is unclear. This CDR3 spans 19 amino acids. Per germline, CDR1 SEHNR and CDR2 FQNEAQ (reference sequence). The V and J ends lost 4 bases and 0 bases respectively, with 19 bases between them. The CDR3 coding sequence is TGTGCCAGCAGCTCTTCCTGGGCCCTTCTCGGCTCTGGGGCCAACGTCCTGACTTTC. It specifies CASSSSWALLGSGANVLTF.

This clone is a singleton in its sample. The V gene is TRBV7-2, the J gene TRBJ2-2, with D perhaps matching TRBD2 (5 bases). With 3 bases removed from V and 6 bases from J, the gap between germline ends came to 8 bases. The CDR3 sequence is 13 residues long. Germline CDR1 and CDR2: SGHTA and FQGNSA. As DNA, the CDR3 is TGTGCCAGCAGCTTTCGAGCGGCCGGGGAGCTGTTTTTT. This codes for CASSFRAAGELFF.

CDR3 sequence reads: CASSPRDLEAGVYEQYF. The CDR3 DNA follows: TGTGCCAGCTCACCCAGGGACCTCGAAGCGGGAGTCTACGAGCAGTACTTC. The V and J genes are TRBV18 and TRBJ2-7; 8 bases align to TRBD2. V lost 3 bases, J lost 3 bases, and 13 bases stayed unmatched. Germline lookup yields CDR1 KGHSH and CDR2 LQKENI. The CDR3 loop spans 17 amino acids.

The DNA for the CDR3 is TGTGCCAGCAGGGGAGGACTAGCGGTCGGGGAGCTGTTTTTT. Translation: CASRGGLAVGELFF. The chain couples TRBV2 to TRBJ2-2, with TRBD2 matching over 10 bases. Trimming took 6 bases from V and 7 from J; bases not matched to a gene: 5. Germline V lookup: CDR1 SNHLY, CDR2 FYNNEI. The CDR3 is 14 residues long.

The V gene is TRBV5-4, the J gene TRBJ1-1; D unclear. Deletions cut 3 bases from V and 3 bases from J, with 12 bases between. Germline CDR1 and CDR2: SGHNT and YYREEE (reference sequence). The CDR3 loop spans 14 amino acids. The CDR3 DNA sequence: TGTGCCAGCAGCTACGCATCACGAGACACTGAAGCTTTCTTT. This sequence encodes CASSYASRDTEAFF.

The chain combines TRBV27 with TRBJ2-7, with D unresolved. The CDR3 runs to 14 residues. V lost 5 bases, J lost 0 bases, and 11 bases lay in between. Looked up from germline, CDR1 is MNHEY and CDR2 is SMNVEV (reference sequence). Here the CDR3 DNA reads TGTGCCAGCAGTCCGGGTCCCTCCTCCTACGAGCAGTACTTC. Encoded protein: CASSPGPSSYEQYF.

In this sample, this clone turned up a few times. The rearrangement links TRBV6-1 to TRBJ2-1; D remains ambiguous. CDR1 is MNHNS, CDR2 SASEGT, per germline. The CDR3 is made up of 15 amino acids. Trimming stripped 5 bases from V and 6 bases from J, with 17 bases between. The CDR3 DNA sequence: TGTGCCAGCAGTCCGCTGGCAGGATTATTCAATGAGCAGTTCTTC. Translation: CASSPLAGLFNEQFF.

CDR3 sequence (DNA): TGTGCCAGCAGTGTAGGGACAGGCACAACTAACTATGGCTACACCTTC. This translates into CASSVGTGTTNYGYTF. V is TRBV6-1 and J is TRBJ1-2; the match to TRBD1 covers 8 bases. Germline assignment: CDR1 MNHNS and CDR2 SASEGT. The V gene end was trimmed by 4 bases and the J gene end by 0 bases; junction bases not matched to a gene: 7. The CDR3 spans 16 residues.

This sequence joins TRBV10-3 and TRBJ1-3, with 9 positions matching TRBD1. After removal of 0 bases from V and 2 bases from J, the junction contained 2 bases not matched to a gene. The CDR3 runs to 16 residues. Germline assignment: CDR1 ENHRY and CDR2 SYGVKD. The CDR3 reads CAISESWTGAGNTIYF. The CDR3 DNA reads TGTGCCATCAGTGAGTCCTGGACAGGGGCTGGAAACACCATATATTTT.

The chain carries TRBV10-3 and TRBJ1-3; D may be TRBD1 (5 bases). This CDR3 spans 13 amino acids. Trimming cost V 7 bases and J 4 bases, with 11 bases left between them. Germline V gene data show CDR1 as ENHRY and CDR2 as SYGVKD. The CDR3, as DNA: TGTGCCATCATAACAGGCTCCGGAAACACCATATATTTT. It codes for CAIITGSGNTIYF.

J is TRBJ2-5 and V is TRBV6-1, with 8 bases lining up with TRBD2. The DNA end is a closer match to TRBJ2-7, so the J assignment may be wrong. The CDR3 spans 14 residues. Germline loops: CDR1 MNHNS, CDR2 SASEGT. The CDR3 here is CASGGSGRGYEQYF. The CDR3 nucleotides are TGTGCCAGCGGTGGGAGCGGGAGAGGGTACGAGCAGTACTTC.